The 24 T cell receptor beta chains below all came from one sample that was sequenced in a study of blood T cell repertoires in COVID-19. Sequencing was performed with immunoSEQ multiplex PCR; in TCRdb, only in-frame clones are kept and a portion is missing. The sample lists about 200,000 clones, around three quarters occurring once. The specimen sequenced was peripheral blood. The receptors shown here come from a woman aged 70 to 79 with acute or convalescent COVID-19.

V is TRBV3-1 (or the pseudogene TRBV3-2) and J is TRBJ2-7; possible D gene TRBD1, 5 bases. V was clipped by 4 bases and J by 1 base, with 14 bases between them. This CDR3 contains 15 residues. Germline V gene lookup returns CDR1 LGHDT and CDR2 YNNKEL (reference sequence). CDR3 sequence reads: CASSRDVQVSYEQYF. The CDR3 bases are TGTGCCAGCAGCCGTGACGTACAGGTTTCCTACGAGCAGTACTTC.

The chain links TRBV5-5 to TRBJ2-2, with 10 bases lining up with TRBD2. The germline gives CDR1 SGHKS, CDR2 YYEKEE (reference sequence). Trimming removed 5 bases from V and 7 bases from J; junction bases left unmatched: 8. This CDR3 region has 15 residues. The CDR3 spells CASRLLAGANGELFF. CDR3 nucleotide sequence: TGTGCCAGCAGGTTGCTAGCGGGAGCGAACGGGGAGCTGTTTTTT. Full variable domain (outside the CDR3, taken from reference TRBV5-5 and TRBJ2-2): DAGVTQSPTHLIKTRGQQVTLRCSPISGHKSVSWYQQVLGQGPQFIFQYYEKEERGRGNFPDRFSARQFPNYSSELNVNALLLGDSALYLCASRLLAGANGELFFGEGSRLTVL.

The chain links TRBV6-2 or TRBV6-3 to TRBJ2-7, with D maybe TRBD1 (6 bases). This CDR3 has 15 amino acids. Germline CDR1 and CDR2: MNHEY and SVGEGT. V was pared by 0 bases and J by 3 bases, with 12 bases between. This CDR3 reads CASSYSTGQSYEQYF. The CDR3 DNA reads TGTGCCAGCAGTTACTCCACGGGACAAAGCTACGAGCAGTACTTC.

The chain employs TRBV3-1 (or the pseudogene TRBV3-2) and TRBJ1-2; TRBD1 matches 9 bases. The germline V gene encodes CDR1 LGHDT and CDR2 YNNKEL (reference sequence). CDR3 size: 19 residues. V lost 1 base to trimming and J lost 4 bases; unmatched junction nucleotides: 16. CDR3 loop: CASSQGVLGTGSSTYGYTF. CDR3 DNA: TGTGCCAGCAGCCAAGGAGTATTGGGGACAGGGAGTAGCACCTATGGCTACACCTTC.

The chain is built from TRBV28 and TRBJ2-2; TRBD2 aligns across 10 bases. The CDR3 has 18 residues. Germline loops: CDR1 MDHEN, CDR2 SYDVKM. The ends lost 3 bases at V and 3 bases at J; junction bases unmatched: 10. The CDR3 DNA reads TGTGCCAGCAGTTTCGCGGGTAGCGGGAGGCGCCACACCGGGGAGCTGTTTTTT. Its translation is CASSFAGSGRRHTGELFF.

The chain is built from TRBV27 and TRBJ2-2; 7 bases line up with TRBD2. Losses at the gene ends were 6 bases for V and 5 bases for J; bases not matched to a gene: 6. Germline CDR1 MNHEY, CDR2 SMNVEV (reference sequence). The CDR3 has 14 residues. The CDR3 is CASRWLAATGELFF. For the CDR3, the DNA is TGTGCCAGCAGGTGGCTAGCGGCTACCGGGGAGCTGTTTTTT.

V and J are TRBV28 and TRBJ1-5; 7 positions match TRBD1. Germline CDR1 MDHEN, CDR2 SYDVKM. This CDR3 spans 14 amino acids. With V trimmed by 3 bases and J by 4 bases, 3 bases remained unmatched. The CDR3 coding sequence is TGTGCCAGCAGTTTTCCAGGGGGGAATCAGCCCCAGCATTTT. This codes for CASSFPGGNQPQHF.

With regard to this clone: The germline gene is not matched at one end of the junction; a read error may be the cause. The rearrangement joins TRBV10-3 to TRBJ2-7; the match to TRBD2 covers 10 bases. This CDR3 is built from 15 residues. The germline V gene encodes CDR1 ENHRY and CDR2 SYGVKD. CDR3 sequence: CATSPSGSLSYEQYF. CDR3 DNA: TGTGCCACCAGTCCTAGCGGGAGTCTCTCCTACGAGCAGTACTTC.

The rearrangement links TRBV2 to TRBJ2-5; TRBD1 matches 8 bases. Trimming cost V 5 bases and J 5 bases; bases outside gene matches: 7. Germline V CDR1 and CDR2: SNHLY, FYNNEI. The CDR3 covers 14 residues. The CDR3: CASSKQGGEETQYF. As DNA, the CDR3 is TGTGCCAGCAGTAAACAGGGGGGTGAGGAGACCCAGTACTTC.

This clone was recorded a few times. The rearrangement joins TRBV18 to TRBJ1-2; the D gene is possibly TRBD1 (5 bases). Germline assignment: CDR1 KGHSH and CDR2 LQKENI. Trimming shortened V by 2 bases and J by 1 base, and 8 bases separated the two germline ends. This CDR3 comprises 14 residues. For the CDR3, the DNA is TGTGCCAGCTCACCATCGGGGGATAACTATGGCTACACCTTC. Amino acids: CASSPSGDNYGYTF.

CDR3 in DNA: TGTGCCAGCAGCTCCCGGGACTCTAGCGTTGCTTCCTACAATGAGCAGTTCTTC. Protein: CASSSRDSSVASYNEQFF. The chain carries TRBV7-9 and TRBJ2-1, with D maybe TRBD2 (6 bases). V was clipped by 4 bases and J by 1 base, with 20 bases between them. The CDR3 contains 18 residues. Germline CDR1 is SEHNR and CDR2 is FQNEAQ (reference sequence).

The chain combines TRBV5-5 with TRBJ1-5; D unresolved. Trimming cost V 0 bases and J 2 bases, with 9 bases left between them. CDR1 SGHKS and CDR2 YYEKEE come from the germline V gene (reference sequence). CDR3 length: 15 amino acids. This CDR3 reads CASSLVPGGNQPQHF. The CDR3 DNA is TGTGCCAGCAGCTTGGTCCCCGGGGGCAATCAGCCCCAGCATTTT. The full variable domain, its missing parts supplied by reference TRBV5-5 and TRBJ1-5, is DAGVTQSPTHLIKTRGQQVTLRCSPISGHKSVSWYQQVLGQGPQFIFQYYEKEERGRGNFPDRFSARQFPNYSSELNVNALLLGDSALYLCASSLVPGGNQPQHFGDGTRLSIL.

The chain recombines TRBV7-3 with TRBJ2-1; D perhaps matches TRBD2 (6 bases). V was trimmed by 5 bases and J by 0 bases, leaving 11 bases between them. This CDR3 comprises 15 residues. Germline V gene data show CDR1 as SGHTA and CDR2 as FQGTGA. The CDR3 DNA is TGTGCCAGCAGCCCACTAGCTATCTCCTACAATGAGCAGTTCTTC. As protein: CASSPLAISYNEQFF.

J is TRBJ2-1 and V is TRBV28; D may be TRBD2 (5 bases). The CDR3 loop spans 14 amino acids. Trimming shortened V by 6 bases and J by 0 bases, and 9 bases separated the two germline ends. CDR1 and CDR2 from the germline V gene are MDHEN and SYDVKM. The DNA for the CDR3 is TGTGCCAGCAGCCCTAGCATCTCCTACAATGAGCAGTTCTTC. Translating it yields CASSPSISYNEQFF.

This clone was picked up a small number of times. The chain combines TRBV3-1 (or the pseudogene TRBV3-2) with TRBJ1-2; D might be TRBD1 (5 bases). The CDR3 length is 16 residues. V was trimmed by 3 bases and J by 8 bases, leaving 22 bases between them. The germline CDR1 and CDR2 sequences are LGHDT and YNNKEL (reference sequence). CDR3 protein: CASSQTTGYRKDGYTF. Here the CDR3 DNA reads TGTGCCAGCAGCCAGACAACAGGTTACCGGAAGGACGGCTACACCTTC.

The V gene is TRBV27, the J gene TRBJ1-1; 9 bases align to TRBD1. CDR1 is MNHEY, CDR2 SMNVEV, per germline (reference sequence). The CDR3 contains 13 residues. The V gene end was trimmed by 8 bases and the J gene end by 0 bases; junction bases not matched to a gene: 1. CDR3 DNA: TGTGCCAGCCGGGACAGGGTGAACACTGAAGCTTTCTTT. It yields the protein CASRDRVNTEAFF.

The V call is TRBV7-9, the J call TRBJ1-1; D is ambiguous. The length of the CDR3 is 14 residues. Trimming took 5 bases from V and 0 from J, leaving 10 bases between them. Germline V gene lookup returns CDR1 SEHNR and CDR2 FQNEAQ (reference sequence). CDR3 in DNA: TGTGCCAGCAGCCTGACAAACATGAACACTGAAGCTTTCTTT. Amino acid sequence: CASSLTNMNTEAFF.

This clone was counted a single time. The chain carries TRBV10-3 and TRBJ1-1; the D is unclear. This CDR3 has 14 residues. The V end was cut by 7 bases, the J end by 0 bases, with 12 bases between. Germline V lookup: CDR1 ENHRY, CDR2 SYGVKD. The CDR3 bases are TGTGCCATCACGGCAGGTGCTATGAACACTGAAGCTTTCTTT. Translation gives CAITAGAMNTEAFF.

This chain joins TRBV28 and TRBJ1-2, with D possibly being TRBD1 (6 bases). This CDR3 region has 14 residues. CDR1 MDHEN and CDR2 SYDVKM come from the germline V gene. V gave up 6 bases and J gave up 0 bases, with 11 bases separating them. CDR3 bases: TGTGCCAGCAGCCCGGGGACACCTAACTATGGCTACACCTTC. Amino acids: CASSPGTPNYGYTF.

The chain joins TRBV3-1 (or the pseudogene TRBV3-2) to TRBJ2-7; the match to TRBD2 covers 7 bases. This CDR3 region has 15 residues. Germline values: CDR1 LGHDT, CDR2 YNNKEL (reference sequence). The junction had 9 bases not matched to a gene; V was cut back by 0 bases and J by 7 bases. The CDR3 sequence is CASSQDLAGEGEQYF. CDR3 DNA sequence: TGTGCCAGCAGCCAAGATCTGGCGGGAGAGGGTGAGCAGTACTTC.

J is TRBJ2-1 and V is TRBV7-9; the D gene is possibly TRBD2 (5 bases). Trimming took off 0 bases at V and 6 bases at J, with 9 bases between the two ends. The CDR3 has 14 residues. CDR1 and CDR2 (germline): SEHNR, FQNEAQ (reference sequence). The CDR3 sequence is CASSLAAGFNEQFF. For the CDR3, the DNA is TGTGCCAGCAGCTTAGCGGCGGGCTTCAATGAGCAGTTCTTC.

The chain carries TRBV3-1 (or the pseudogene TRBV3-2) and TRBJ2-3; 10 bases match TRBD2. There are 16 residues in the CDR3. V lost 4 bases and J lost 0; bases outside the gene matches: 4. The germline V gene has CDR1 LGHDT and CDR2 YNNKEL (reference sequence). The CDR3 loop is CASSRQTSGSTDTQYF. CDR3 nucleotides: TGTGCCAGCAGCCGACAGACTAGCGGGAGCACAGATACGCAGTATTTT.

The chain recombines TRBV5-1 with TRBJ2-6; D is possibly TRBD2 (5 bases). This CDR3 has 16 residues. Per germline, CDR1 SGHRS and CDR2 YFSETQ. With 1 base removed from V and 3 bases from J, the gap between germline ends came to 11 bases. The CDR3 coding sequence is TGCGCCAGCAGCTTGTGGGGTACTAGTGGGGCCAACGTCCTGACTTTC. Translated, it gives CASSLWGTSGANVLTF.

The J gene is TRBJ2-3, the V gene TRBV24-1; 10 nucleotides align to TRBD2. The CDR3 runs 16 residues. V gave up 5 bases and J gave up 5 bases; unmatched junction bases: 9. Germline loops: CDR1 KGHDR, CDR2 SFDVKD. The CDR3 region has the DNA TGTGCCACCAGTGTCAGCGGGAGGGCCGGGGGAGATACGCAGTATTTT. Encoded protein: CATSVSGRAGGDTQYF.